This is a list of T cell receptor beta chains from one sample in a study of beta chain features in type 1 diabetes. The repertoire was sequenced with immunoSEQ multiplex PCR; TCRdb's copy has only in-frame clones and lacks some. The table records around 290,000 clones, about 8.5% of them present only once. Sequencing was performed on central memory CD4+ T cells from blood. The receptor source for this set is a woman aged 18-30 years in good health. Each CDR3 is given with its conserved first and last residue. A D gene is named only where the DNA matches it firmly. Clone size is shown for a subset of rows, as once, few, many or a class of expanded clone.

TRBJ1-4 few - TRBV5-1 CASSLGPQNEKLFF TGCGCCAGCAGCTTGGGACCGCAGAATGAAAAACTGTTTTTT
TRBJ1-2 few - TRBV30 CAWSGHANYGYTF TGTGCCTGGAGTGGTCACGCTAACTATGGCTACACCTTC
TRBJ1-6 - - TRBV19 CASSPSGTTNSPLHF TGTGCCAGTAGTCCCTCCGGGACAACGAATTCACCCCTCCACTTT
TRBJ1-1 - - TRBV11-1 CASRGGLNTEAFF TGTGCCAGCAGGGGCGGGTTGAACACTGAAGCTTTCTTT
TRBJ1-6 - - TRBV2 CASSETHNSPLHF TGTGCCAGCAGTGAAACCCATAATTCACCCCTCCACTTT
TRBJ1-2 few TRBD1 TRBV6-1 CANGQGPYGYTF TGTGCCAACGGACAGGGACCGTATGGCTACACCTTC
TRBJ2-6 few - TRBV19 CASKRAGANVLTF TGTGCCAGTAAGAGGGCTGGGGCCAACGTCCTGACTTTC
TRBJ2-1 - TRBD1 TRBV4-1 CASSRNTGAGYNEQFF TGCGCCAGCAGCCGTAATACAGGGGCGGGCTACAATGAGCAGTTCTTC
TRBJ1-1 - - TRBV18 CASSPSRRHENTEAFF TGTGCCAGCTCCCCTAGCCGGCGCCACGAGAACACTGAAGCTTTCTTT
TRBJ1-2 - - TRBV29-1 CSVVHQHYGYTF TGCAGCGTTGTTCACCAACACTATGGCTACACCTTC
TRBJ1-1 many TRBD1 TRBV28 CASRRQGVTEAFF TGTGCCAGTCGTAGACAGGGGGTCACTGAAGCTTTCTTT
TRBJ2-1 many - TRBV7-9 CASSFGTHSYNEQFF TGTGCCAGCAGCTTTGGAACCCACTCCTACAATGAGCAGTTCTTC
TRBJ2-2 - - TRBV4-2 CASSQDGDTNTGELFF TGTGCCAGCAGCCAAGATGGGGACACCAACACCGGGGAGCTGTTTTTT
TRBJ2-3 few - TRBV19 CASSMITDTQYF TGTGCCAGTAGTATGATCACAGATACGCAGTATTTT
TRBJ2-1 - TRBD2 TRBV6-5 CASSYRLAGWEQFF TGTGCCAGCAGTTATCGACTAGCGGGGTGGGAGCAGTTCTTC
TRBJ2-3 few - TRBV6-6 CASSRGLGTDTQYF TGTGCCAGCAGTCGGGGACTTGGAACGGATACGCAGTATTTT